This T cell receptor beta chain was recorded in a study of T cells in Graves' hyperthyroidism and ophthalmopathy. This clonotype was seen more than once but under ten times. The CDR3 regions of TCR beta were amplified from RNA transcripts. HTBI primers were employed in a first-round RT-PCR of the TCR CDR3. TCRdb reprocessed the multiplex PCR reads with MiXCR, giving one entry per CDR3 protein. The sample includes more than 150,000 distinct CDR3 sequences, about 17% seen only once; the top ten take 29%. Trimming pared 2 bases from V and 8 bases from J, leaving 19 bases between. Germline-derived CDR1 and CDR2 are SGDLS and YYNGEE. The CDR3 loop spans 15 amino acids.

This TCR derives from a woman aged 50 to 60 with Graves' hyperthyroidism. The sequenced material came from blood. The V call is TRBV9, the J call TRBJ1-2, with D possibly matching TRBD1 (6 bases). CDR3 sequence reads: CASSVREDSRLGYTF. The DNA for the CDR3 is TGTGCCAGCAGCGTTAGGGAGGACAGCCGACTGGGCTACACCTTC.